This paragraph covers one TCR beta chain sequence. In the original analysis: Estimation of nucleated cell counts was performed using reference gene primer amplification. Some clones are missing from TCRdb's copy, which holds only in-frame ones; the method was immunoSEQ multiplex PCR. That table is the source of V, J and clone size, and D and trimming were worked out from the DNA. In the table there are 30,000 to 35,000 clones, approximately 93% of which are singletons. This sample is drawn from a study of blood T cell repertoires in COVID-19. About the research overall: Samples taken during acute and convalescent COVID-19 were collected in the United States, Italy and Spain. Nucleic acid was either cDNA or gDNA, and it came from T cells, B-cell-depleted T cells, or PBMCs.

The CDR3 length is 15 residues. V was cut by 2 bases and J by 6 bases, with 16 bases left in between. Germline values: CDR1 ENHRY, CDR2 SYGVKD. The TCR sequence derives from a human donor in a cohort sampled during active COVID-19. This rearrangement joins TRBV10-3 to TRBJ1-2, with D tentatively TRBD1 (6 bases). Sequencing used peripheral blood. The CDR3 sequence is CAISEPTGQYDGYTF. The CDR3 bases are TGTGCCATCAGTGAGCCAACGGGACAATATGATGGCTACACCTTC.